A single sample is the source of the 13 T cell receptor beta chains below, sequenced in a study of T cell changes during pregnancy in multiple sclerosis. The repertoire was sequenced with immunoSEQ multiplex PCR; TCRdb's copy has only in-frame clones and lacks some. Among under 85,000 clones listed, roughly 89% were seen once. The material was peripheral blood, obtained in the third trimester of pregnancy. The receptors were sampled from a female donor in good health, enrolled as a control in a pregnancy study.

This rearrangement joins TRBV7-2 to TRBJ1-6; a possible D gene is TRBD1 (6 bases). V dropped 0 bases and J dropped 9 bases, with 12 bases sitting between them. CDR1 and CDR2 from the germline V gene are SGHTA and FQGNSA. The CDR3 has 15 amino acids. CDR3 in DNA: TGTGCCAGCAGCTTAGCAACAGGGATCAGTTCACCCCTCCACTTT. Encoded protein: CASSLATGISSPLHF.

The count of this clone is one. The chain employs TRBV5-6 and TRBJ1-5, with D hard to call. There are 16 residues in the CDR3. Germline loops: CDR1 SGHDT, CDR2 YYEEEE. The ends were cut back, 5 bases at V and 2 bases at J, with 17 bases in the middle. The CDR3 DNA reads TGTGCCAGCAGTATAAGGACTCCTCAGGGCAATCAGCCCCAGCATTTT. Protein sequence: CASSIRTPQGNQPQHF.

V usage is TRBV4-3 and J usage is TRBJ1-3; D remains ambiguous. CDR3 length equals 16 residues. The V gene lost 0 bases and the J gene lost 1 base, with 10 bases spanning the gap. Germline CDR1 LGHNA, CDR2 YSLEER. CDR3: CASSQDRSGSGNTIYF. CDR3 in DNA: TGCGCCAGCAGCCAAGATCGCTCGGGTTCTGGAAACACCATATATTTT.

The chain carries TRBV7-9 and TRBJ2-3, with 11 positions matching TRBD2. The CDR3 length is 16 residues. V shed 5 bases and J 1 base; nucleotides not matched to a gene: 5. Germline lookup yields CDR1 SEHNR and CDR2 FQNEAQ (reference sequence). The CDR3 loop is CASSKGLAARTDTQYF. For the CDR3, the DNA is TGTGCCAGCAGCAAGGGACTAGCGGCTCGCACAGATACGCAGTATTTT.

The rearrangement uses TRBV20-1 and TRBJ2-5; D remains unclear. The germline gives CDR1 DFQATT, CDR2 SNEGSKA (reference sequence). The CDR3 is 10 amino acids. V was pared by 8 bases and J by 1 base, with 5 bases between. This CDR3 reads CSYGQETQYF. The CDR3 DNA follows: TGCAGTTACGGCCAAGAGACCCAGTACTTC.

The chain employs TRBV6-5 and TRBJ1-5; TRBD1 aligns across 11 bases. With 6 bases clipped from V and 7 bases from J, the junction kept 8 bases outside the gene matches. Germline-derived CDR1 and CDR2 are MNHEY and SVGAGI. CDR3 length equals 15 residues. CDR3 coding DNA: TGTGCCAGCAGGGATGGACAGGGGGCTGGCCAGCCCCAGCATTTT. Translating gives CASRDGQGAGQPQHF.

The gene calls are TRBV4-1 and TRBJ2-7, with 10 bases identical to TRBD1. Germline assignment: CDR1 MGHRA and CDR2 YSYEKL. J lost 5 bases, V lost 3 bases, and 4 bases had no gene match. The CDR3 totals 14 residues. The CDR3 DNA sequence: TGCGCCAGCAGCCAGACAGGGGGCGCCAACGAGCAGTACTTC. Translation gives CASSQTGGANEQYF.

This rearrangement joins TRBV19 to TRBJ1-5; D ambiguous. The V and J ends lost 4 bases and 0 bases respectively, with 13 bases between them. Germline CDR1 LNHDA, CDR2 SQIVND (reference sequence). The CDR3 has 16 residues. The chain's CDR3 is CASSTPGGGSNQPQHF. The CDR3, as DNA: TGTGCCAGTAGTACCCCAGGCGGAGGTAGCAATCAGCCCCAGCATTTT.

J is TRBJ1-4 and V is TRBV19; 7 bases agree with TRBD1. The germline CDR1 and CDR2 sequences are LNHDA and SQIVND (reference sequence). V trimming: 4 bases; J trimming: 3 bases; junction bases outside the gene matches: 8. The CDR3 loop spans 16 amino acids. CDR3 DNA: TGTGCCAGTAGTAATCCCCCGGGACAGCCTAATGAAAAACTGTTTTTT. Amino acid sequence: CASSNPPGQPNEKLFF.

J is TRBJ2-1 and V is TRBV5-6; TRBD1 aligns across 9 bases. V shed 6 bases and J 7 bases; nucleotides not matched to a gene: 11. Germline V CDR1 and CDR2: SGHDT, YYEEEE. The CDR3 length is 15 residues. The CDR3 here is CASTFPGQGRNEQFF. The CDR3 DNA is TGTGCCAGCACTTTCCCCGGACAGGGGAGGAATGAGCAGTTCTTC.

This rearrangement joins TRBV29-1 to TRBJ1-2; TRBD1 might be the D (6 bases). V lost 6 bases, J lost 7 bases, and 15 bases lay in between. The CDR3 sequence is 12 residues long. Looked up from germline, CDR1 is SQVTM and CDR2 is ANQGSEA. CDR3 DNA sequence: TGCAGCGTCGACACCGGGGGGGCTGGCTACACCTTC. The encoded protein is CSVDTGGAGYTF.

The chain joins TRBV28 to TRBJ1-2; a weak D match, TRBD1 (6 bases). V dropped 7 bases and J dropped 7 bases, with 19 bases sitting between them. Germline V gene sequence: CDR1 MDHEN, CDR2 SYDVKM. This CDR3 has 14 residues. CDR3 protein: CASTQGPRGSGYTF. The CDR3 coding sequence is TGTGCCAGCACCCAGGGGCCCCGAGGGAGTGGCTACACCTTC.

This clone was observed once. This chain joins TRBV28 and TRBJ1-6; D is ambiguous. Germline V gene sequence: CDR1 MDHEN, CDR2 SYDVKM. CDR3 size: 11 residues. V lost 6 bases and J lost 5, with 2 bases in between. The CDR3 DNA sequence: TGTGCCAGCAGCGATAATTCACCCCTCCACTTT. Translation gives CASSDNSPLHF.